This T cell receptor (beta chain) originates from a study of regulatory T cells in long-lasting Graves disease (dated by TCRdb to the early 2020s). At the level of the whole study: Newly diagnosed Graves' disease patients had taken antithyroid drugs for less than 3 months. The study took place in China and was registered as a clinical trial. A total of 33 samples underwent TCR sequencing, from about 13 patients with persistent Graves' disease and approximately 20 patients with newly diagnosed Graves' disease. Peripheral blood TCR sequencing and RNA sequencing compared persistent Graves' disease patients with newly diagnosed Graves' disease patients.

The library was made by multiplex PCR. The instrument given in TCRdb is Illumina HiSeq 4000. TCR beta libraries were built with iRepertoire HTBI primers and Arm-PCR amplification of CDR3 regions. Gel purification was performed on PCR products prior to sequencing. Per the original workflow: Across samples, around 62 TRBV and 15 or so TRBJ segments were identified and used for gene usage analysis of CDR3 amino acid clonotypes. COPE and FqMerger were used to merge filtered high-quality paired reads into contigs. Contigs were aligned with BLAST to IMGT TRBV, TRBD and TRBJ reference genes, and CDR3 was defined per IMGT. Any clonotype with a frequency above 0.1% was classified as a highly expanded clone. Repertoire diversity was measured by Shannon entropy, and V-J evenness by the Gini coefficient. Public clonotypes were defined as clonotypes shared by more than one individual. TCRdb cleaned the public reads at Q25 with fastp, built clones with MiXCR and kept in-frame beta chains. CDR3 protein duplicates are merged, each entry listing the most common genes and DNA. The V and J calls shown here were made by TCRdb, not taken from the authors' results. A total of about 370,000 distinct CDR3 sequences appear in this sample, less than 20% of them only once. 22% of the sample lies in the top ten.

The CDR3 covers 12 residues, taking in both the cysteine and the phenylalanine. Of the read, only the CDR3 DNA is kept; its 36 bases are in frame from base 1. Trimming removed 8 bases from V and 8 bases from J, leaving 15 bases between the germline ends. The paper as a whole reports these results and caveats: TRBV28, TRBJ1-2 and TRBJ2-5 were preferentially used in persistent disease, while TRBV20-1 and TRBJ2-1 were favored in newly diagnosed disease. The authors acknowledged the small sample size as a limitation that may reduce accuracy. Only peripheral blood was studied, because thyroid tissue, the primary lesion, was inaccessible. Only the TCR beta chain was sequenced and analyzed. Persistent Graves' disease patients showed lower TCR Shannon entropy and fewer highly expanded clones than newly diagnosed patients, suggesting clonal expansion. More public clonotypes were shared among persistent patients (about 2,800) than among newly diagnosed patients (roughly 1,000).

What the time point label conveys for this sample: newly diagnosed GD, antithyroid drugs for less than 3 months. RNA was extracted from PBMCs in TRIzol for both TCR sequencing and RNA sequencing. The diagnosis of Graves' disease was made according to American Thyroid Association guidelines. Patients were recruited from an endocrinology department in Xi'an, China. Each patient gave 7.5 to 10 milliliters of peripheral blood, collected in an EDTA anticoagulant tube. Ficoll Paque Plus density gradient separation was used to isolate PBMCs, and no further T cell sorting was done. RNA quality was checked with an Agilent 2100 Bioanalyzer and agarose gel, and concentration with a NanoDrop 2000. There are many counts of this clonotype. The antigen it recognizes is unknown. Nothing much larger sits one base from this clone, and base qualities are not available.

This specimen was peripheral blood mononuclear cells (PBMCs), taken at new diagnosis, from a patient treated with antithyroid drugs. The chain joins TRBV12-3 or TRBV12-4 to TRBJ1-2; TRBD1 is a weak D gene call, 5 bases matching. The source is a female donor with Graves disease. Here is the DNA: TGTGCCAGCCGCCCGGGGGAAGGCGGCTACACCTTC. Its translation is CASRPGEGGYTF.